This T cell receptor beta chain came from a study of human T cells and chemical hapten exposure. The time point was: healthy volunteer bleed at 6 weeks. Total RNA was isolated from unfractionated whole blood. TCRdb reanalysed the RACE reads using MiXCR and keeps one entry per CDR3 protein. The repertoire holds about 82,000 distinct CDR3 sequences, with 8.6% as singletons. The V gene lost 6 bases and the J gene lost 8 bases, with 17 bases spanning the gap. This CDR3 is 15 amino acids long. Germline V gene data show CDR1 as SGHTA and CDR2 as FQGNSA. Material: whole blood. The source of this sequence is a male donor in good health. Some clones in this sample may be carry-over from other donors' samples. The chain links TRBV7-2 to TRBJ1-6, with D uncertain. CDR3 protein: CASRRREAAYSPLHF. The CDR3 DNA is TGTGCCAGCAGACGGAGGGAAGCGGCGTATTCACCCCTCCACTTT. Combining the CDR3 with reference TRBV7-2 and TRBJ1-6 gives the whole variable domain GAGVSQSPSNKVTEKGKDVELRCDPISGHTALYWYRQSLGQGLEFLIYFQGNSAPDKSGLPSDRFSAERTGGSVSTLTIQRTQQEDSAVYLCASRRREAAYSPLHFGNGTRLTVT.